These 24 T cell receptor beta chains were sequenced from one sample in a study of OX40 agonist ivuxolimab in advanced cancers. Only in-frame clones appear in the TCRdb table, and some are missing; sequencing was by immunoSEQ multiplex PCR. Altogether over 60,000 clones are present, 85% to 95% being singletons, with the ten largest covering approximately 14%. Here the sequenced sample was CD4+ or CD8+ T cells sorted from blood, taken in a trial of the OX40 agonist ivuxolimab. These receptors came from an adult with an advanced solid tumor such as melanoma, head and neck, liver or kidney cancer.

The J gene is TRBJ2-2, the V gene TRBV6-5; D is unclear. The CDR3 covers 14 residues. Germline CDR1 MNHEY, CDR2 SVGAGI. V lost 0 bases, J lost 6 bases, and 8 bases lay in between. The CDR3 is CASSYSPDPGELFF. The CDR3 nucleotides read TGTGCCAGCAGTTACTCGCCCGATCCCGGGGAGCTGTTTTTT.

This clone has more than one count but fewer than ten. The CDR3 nucleotides are TGCGCCAGCAGCCAACCGGGCCGGATTCTCTCGAACACTGAAGCTTTCTTT. It codes for CASSQPGRILSNTEAFF. This chain uses TRBV4-1 with TRBJ1-1; no definite D call. This CDR3 has 17 amino acids. The germline V gene encodes CDR1 MGHRA and CDR2 YSYEKL. Deletions cut 2 bases from V and 1 base from J, with 17 bases between.

The chain links TRBV19 to TRBJ1-1; D ambiguous. The germline CDR1 and CDR2 sequences are LNHDA and SQIVND (reference sequence). With 1 base removed from V and 3 bases from J, the gap between germline ends came to 6 bases. There are 13 residues in the CDR3. The CDR3 nucleotides are TGTGCCAGTAGTATAGCAGGATACACTGAAGCTTTCTTT. Amino acids: CASSIAGYTEAFF.

The chain links TRBV6-5 to TRBJ2-1, with 13 nucleotides matching TRBD2. Germline assignment: CDR1 MNHEY and CDR2 SVGAGI. The CDR3 extends over 15 amino acids. J lost 8 bases, V lost 6 bases, and 7 bases had no gene match. In DNA, the CDR3 is TGTGCCAGCAGCCCAACTAGCGGGGGGGCTTATGAGCAGTTCTTC. Its translation: CASSPTSGGAYEQFF.

V is TRBV19 and J is TRBJ1-1, with D unclear. Germline CDR1 and CDR2: LNHDA and SQIVND (reference sequence). The CDR3 length is 13 residues. The V end lost 3 bases, the J end lost 2 bases, and 7 bases lay between the germline ends. This CDR3 reads CASSIYPNTEAFF. The CDR3 nucleotides read TGTGCCAGTAGTATTTACCCCAACACTGAAGCTTTCTTT.

CDR3 sequence reads: CASSYPGGHEQFF. The CDR3, as DNA: TGTGCCAGCAGTTATCCCGGGGGGCATGAGCAGTTCTTC. The genes are TRBV6-5 and TRBJ2-1; a possible D gene is TRBD2 (7 bases). The CDR3 spans 13 residues. Looked up from germline, CDR1 is MNHEY and CDR2 is SVGAGI. V was cut by 3 bases and J by 8 bases, with 11 bases left in between.

V and J are TRBV27 and TRBJ2-1; the match to TRBD1 covers 10 bases. Germline-derived CDR1 and CDR2 are MNHEY and SMNVEV (reference sequence). The ends lost 4 bases at V and 7 bases at J; junction bases unmatched: 7. CDR3 length equals 15 residues. The CDR3 nucleotides are TGTGCCAGCAGTTCAGACAGGGGGCATAGGAATGAGCAGTTCTTC. This translates into CASSSDRGHRNEQFF.

The chain joins TRBV6-4 to TRBJ2-3, with 7 bases aligning to TRBD2. Germline loops: CDR1 MRHNA, CDR2 SNTAGT. V dropped 0 bases and J dropped 2; count of bases not matched to a gene: 8. There are 17 residues in the CDR3. The CDR3 reads CASSDSSAGDSTDTQYF. CDR3 DNA: TGTGCCAGCAGTGACTCAAGTGCGGGGGATTCCACAGATACGCAGTATTTT.

This clone was observed a single time. V gene TRBV5-5 combines with J gene TRBJ1-5; D call uncertain. Germline V CDR1 and CDR2: SGHKS, YYEKEE (reference sequence). The germline V and J ends were trimmed by 0 bases and 2 bases, with 9 bases remaining between them. The CDR3 sequence is 15 residues long. CDR3 residues: CASSLEVYGNQPQHF. The CDR3 DNA reads as TGTGCCAGCAGCTTGGAGGTATACGGCAATCAGCCCCAGCATTTT. Based on the CDR3 plus reference TRBV5-5 and TRBJ1-5, the full variable domain is DAGVTQSPTHLIKTRGQQVTLRCSPISGHKSVSWYQQVLGQGPQFIFQYYEKEERGRGNFPDRFSARQFPNYSSELNVNALLLGDSALYLCASSLEVYGNQPQHFGDGTRLSIL.

The chain is built from TRBV7-8 and TRBJ2-7, with 11 nucleotides matching TRBD2. The CDR3 has 18 residues. J lost 0 bases, V lost 5 bases, and 12 bases had no gene match. The germline V gene encodes CDR1 SGHVS and CDR2 FQNEAQ. CDR3 sequence (DNA): TGTGCCAGCAGCCTAGACCGGACTAGCGGGCATAGCTCCTACGAGCAGTACTTC. Protein product: CASSLDRTSGHSSYEQYF.

This chain uses TRBV29-1 with TRBJ1-2; D uncertain. Trimming pared 2 bases from V and 5 bases from J, leaving 12 bases between. Germline assignment: CDR1 SQVTM and CDR2 ANQGSEA. The CDR3 sequence is 13 residues long. The CDR3 sequence is CSVETPGFYGYTF. The CDR3, as DNA: TGCAGCGTTGAAACCCCGGGCTTTTATGGCTACACCTTC.

The chain recombines TRBV4-1 with TRBJ2-7, with 10 positions matching TRBD1. Trimming cost V 0 bases and J 1 base; bases outside gene matches: 3. Germline V gene sequence: CDR1 MGHRA, CDR2 YSYEKL. The CDR3 has 16 amino acids. This chain's CDR3 is CASSQDPGQGSYEQYF. The CDR3, as DNA: TGCGCCAGCAGCCAAGATCCGGGACAGGGGTCCTACGAGCAGTACTTC.

This sequence joins TRBV15 and TRBJ1-1; the D gene is possibly TRBD1 (6 bases). The V end lost 4 bases, the J end lost 1 base, and 16 bases lay between the germline ends. The germline V gene has CDR1 LNHNV and CDR2 YYDKDF (reference sequence). CDR3 size: 16 residues. CDR3 DNA: TGTGCCACCAGCACGCCCCGGAGGACAGCGAACACTGAAGCTTTCTTT. Amino acid sequence: CATSTPRRTANTEAFF.

This sequence joins TRBV9 and TRBJ2-1, with TRBD2 identical over 12 bases. The V and J ends lost 3 bases and 0 bases, in that order; junction bases with no gene match: 10. Germline V gene sequence: CDR1 SGDLS, CDR2 YYNGEE. CDR3 length: 19 residues. The CDR3 here is CASSAQTSGGPDSYNEQFF. The CDR3 DNA reads TGTGCCAGCAGCGCCCAGACTAGCGGGGGACCTGACTCCTACAATGAGCAGTTCTTC.

The V and J genes are TRBV5-1 and TRBJ2-7; D could derive from TRBD1 or TRBD2 (5 bases each). In germline, CDR1 is SGHRS, CDR2 YFSETQ. The CDR3 is made up of 14 amino acids. V lost 6 bases, J lost 2 bases, and 15 bases lay in between. Here the CDR3 DNA reads TGCGCCAGCAACTCAGGGACGGTTACCTACGAGCAGTACTTC. This translates into CASNSGTVTYEQYF.

V is TRBV6-5 and J is TRBJ1-2, with D perhaps matching TRBD1 (5 bases). Trimming left V 6 bases short and J 4 bases short, with 15 bases between. The germline V gene has CDR1 MNHEY and CDR2 SVGAGI. This CDR3 spans 14 amino acids. The CDR3 here is CASREAGDPYGYTF. The CDR3 DNA sequence: TGTGCCAGCAGGGAAGCTGGGGACCCCTATGGCTACACCTTC.

The chain couples TRBV19 to TRBJ2-7; 11 bases line up with TRBD2. Germline V CDR1 and CDR2: LNHDA, SQIVND (reference sequence). Trimming took 3 bases from V and 1 from J; bases not matched to a gene: 2. This CDR3 comprises 15 residues. CDR3 sequence: CASSMASGRSYEQYF. In nucleotides, the CDR3 is TGTGCCAGTAGTATGGCTAGCGGGAGGTCCTACGAGCAGTACTTC. The entire variable domain, with the rest obtained from reference TRBV19 and TRBJ2-7, is as follows: DGGITQSPKYLFRKEGQNVTLSCEQNLNHDAMYWYRQDPGQGLRLIYYSQIVNDFQKGDIAEGYSVSREKKESFPLTVTSAQKNPTAFYLCASSMASGRSYEQYFGPGTRLTVT.

The J gene is TRBJ2-5, the V gene TRBV18; D may match TRBD1 or TRBD2 (7 bases each). Germline loops: CDR1 KGHSH, CDR2 LQKENI. This CDR3 region has 15 residues. V was clipped by 6 bases and J by 1 base, with 15 bases between them. CDR3 sequence: CASSPGGGVQETQYF. CDR3 nucleotide sequence: TGTGCCAGCTCTCCAGGGGGGGGCGTCCAAGAGACCCAGTACTTC.

This chain links TRBV6-6 with TRBJ2-1; D uncertain. V was trimmed by 0 bases and J by 7 bases, leaving 7 bases between them. CDR1 and CDR2 (germline): MNHNY, SVGAGI (reference sequence). The CDR3 spans 13 residues. The CDR3 sequence: CASSYSNWNEQFF. As DNA, the CDR3 is TGTGCCAGCAGTTACTCGAATTGGAATGAGCAGTTCTTC.

The V call is TRBV28, the J call TRBJ1-1; possible D gene TRBD1, 5 bases. Trimming left V 6 bases short and J 4 bases short, with 12 bases between. CDR1 is MDHEN and CDR2 is SYDVKM in the germline V gene. The CDR3 consists of 13 residues. This CDR3 reads CASRGTRVTEAFF. CDR3 sequence (DNA): TGTGCCAGCAGGGGGACCCGGGTCACTGAAGCTTTCTTT.

This chain joins TRBV6-1 and TRBJ2-1; 9 bases fit TRBD2. The trim removed 3 bases at V and 8 bases at J, leaving 14 bases unmatched. Germline-derived CDR1 and CDR2 are MNHNS and SASEGT. CDR3 length: 17 amino acids. This chain's CDR3 is CASSDLWLAGNKDEQFF. DNA of the CDR3: TGTGCCAGCAGTGACCTGTGGCTAGCGGGAAATAAAGATGAGCAGTTCTTC.

Regarding this clone: At one end, the junction sequence differs from germline, possibly due to a read error. This chain links TRBV6-6 with TRBJ2-7; possibly TRBD1 or TRBD2 for D (5 bases each). The CDR3 runs to 15 residues. Germline CDR1 MNHNY, CDR2 SVGAGI (reference sequence). Here the CDR3 DNA reads TGTGCCAGCTCCATCATTGGGGGTTTCTCCCACGAGCAGTACTTC. Translation gives CASSIIGGFSHEQYF.

The chain couples TRBV28 to TRBJ2-7; TRBD1 agrees at 8 bases. V shed 2 bases, J shed 3 bases, and the junction held 3 bases outside the gene matches. Germline-derived CDR1 and CDR2 are MDHEN and SYDVKM. The CDR3 runs to 14 residues. CDR3: CASSLIGTGYEQYF. The CDR3, as DNA: TGTGCCAGCAGTTTAATCGGGACAGGCTACGAGCAGTACTTC.

CDR3 sequence reads: CASSVLDRSYEQYF. DNA of the CDR3: TGTGCCAGCAGCGTTTTGGACAGGTCCTACGAGCAGTACTTC. The genes are TRBV9 and TRBJ2-7, with 7 bases identical to TRBD1. Trimming took 2 bases from V and 1 from J; bases not matched to a gene: 3. Germline assignment: CDR1 SGDLS and CDR2 YYNGEE. This CDR3 has 14 amino acids.